This T cell receptor beta chain stems from a study of patients and donors after allogeneic stem cell transplantation. One entry per CDR3 protein results from TCRdb running MiXCR on the RT-PCR reads. Seen here are roughly 230,000 distinct CDR3 sequences, 13% to 15% observed once, and the top ten hold around 10%. This clonotype was recorded many times. CDR3 length equals 12 residues. The germline V and J ends were trimmed by 4 bases and 5 bases, with 7 bases remaining between them. Looked up from germline, CDR1 is KGHSH and CDR2 is LQKENI. This clonotype was sampled from a human donor who was either an allogeneic HSCT recipient or a stem cell or donor lymphocyte infusion donor (not recorded which). It is not recorded whose cells these are; they may come from a transplant donor. This chain uses TRBV18 with TRBJ2-3, with unresolved D. Source material: blood, either unsorted or a sorted T cell fraction (not recorded which). The CDR3 region has the DNA TGTGCCAGCTCACAGACCGGAGATACGCAGTATTTT. This sequence encodes CASSQTGDTQYF.